The TCR beta chain described here comes from a study of T-cell memory formation after mild COVID-19. Study conclusions and caveats: Confirmation of SARS-CoV-2 specificity was lacking for second-wave clones peaking day 37.

TCRdb fed the 5' RACE reads into MiXCR, producing one record per CDR3 protein. Of hundreds of thousands of distinct CDR3 sequences in the sample, around 28% were seen once. Per germline, CDR1 MNHEY and CDR2 SVGAGI. The CDR3 covers 14 residues. Deletions cut 7 bases from V and 0 bases from J, with 12 bases between. This clonotype has just a few counts. Antigen specificity is unknown. The clonotype originates from an adult woman who had mild COVID-19 (a few samples of this study predate the infection). Cell type and time point are not known. The V gene is TRBV6-5, the J gene TRBJ1-1; no clear D. The sample consisted of PBMCs or a T cell subset sorted from them (not recorded which). CDR3 protein: CASKMEILNTEAFF. CDR3 in DNA: TGTGCCAGCAAGATGGAGATTCTGAACACTGAAGCTTTCTTT.